The rows below give T cell receptor beta chains drawn from one sample of a study of healthy donors' naive CD4 and CD8 T cells. TCRdb re-analysed the reads in MiXCR, keeping a single row per CDR3 protein. Of roughly 200,000 distinct CDR3 sequences listed, 65% to 80% are singletons. Specimen: naive CD4+ and CD8+ T cells sorted from blood, pooled from several donors. The source of these receptors is a pool of human donors in good health; the sample pools cells from several healthy donors. The CDR3 runs from the conserved cysteine through the conserved F or W. The order of the fields is J gene, V gene, D gene, CDR3 protein. The D gene is left open where the match is weak.

j_gene: TRBJ1-2; v_gene: TRBV29-1; d_gene: .; CDR3aa: CSVRTETGYTF
j_gene: TRBJ1-2; v_gene: TRBV27; d_gene: .; CDR3aa: CASSPTPGSYGYTF
j_gene: TRBJ2-7; v_gene: TRBV6-2/TRBV6-3; d_gene: .; CDR3aa: CASDYRSYSYEQYF
j_gene: TRBJ1-5; v_gene: TRBV19; d_gene: TRBD1; CDR3aa: CASTEGTVSNQPQHF
j_gene: TRBJ2-1; v_gene: TRBV5-6; d_gene: .; CDR3aa: CASSLGSGPEQFF
j_gene: TRBJ2-7; v_gene: TRBV5-5; d_gene: .; CDR3aa: CASSFGTPHEQYF
j_gene: TRBJ2-5; v_gene: TRBV29-1; d_gene: .; CDR3aa: CSVADTASQYF
j_gene: TRBJ2-1; v_gene: TRBV5-1; d_gene: .; CDR3aa: CASSLGTKYNEQFF
j_gene: TRBJ2-1; v_gene: TRBV29-1; d_gene: TRBD1; CDR3aa: CSARTGGYEQFF
j_gene: TRBJ2-7; v_gene: TRBV28; d_gene: TRBD2; CDR3aa: CASSPTSVGSREQYF
j_gene: TRBJ2-5; v_gene: TRBV5-1; d_gene: .; CDR3aa: CASSYTGLQETQYF